The 23 T cell receptor beta chains presented below share a single source sample, sequenced in a study of cytomegalovirus exposure and HLA in healthy donors. Primers for the PCR totalled 60 Vbeta and 13 Jbeta. The data were produced by immunoSEQ multiplex PCR, yet TCRdb's version contains in-frame clones alone and is incomplete. The sample shows about 47,000 clones, and about a sixth sits with its ten largest clones. The sequenced material came from PBMCs. These receptors were obtained from a male donor in good health and CMV-seronegative.

The CDR3 DNA is TGTGCCAGCAGCTTCACAGGGGGTGGAGACTATGGCTACACCTTC. Translating it yields CASSFTGGGDYGYTF. V usage is TRBV5-5 and J usage is TRBJ1-2; 8 nucleotides match TRBD1. In germline, CDR1 is SGHKS, CDR2 YYEKEE (reference sequence). CDR3 length: 15 amino acids. The junction had 6 bases not matched to a gene; V was cut back by 2 bases and J by 3 bases.

V gene TRBV7-9 combines with J gene TRBJ1-6; D call uncertain. CDR1 SEHNR and CDR2 FQNEAQ come from the germline V gene (reference sequence). V lost 5 bases and J 8 bases, leaving 13 bases between the germline ends. The CDR3 totals 14 residues. The CDR3 sequence is CASSPAVPDSPLHF. CDR3 nucleotides: TGTGCCAGCAGCCCCGCGGTTCCGGATTCACCCCTCCACTTT. Full variable domain (outside the CDR3, taken from reference TRBV7-9 and TRBJ1-6): DTGVSQNPRHKITKRGQNVTFRCDPISEHNRLYWYRQTLGQGPEFLTYFQNEAQLEKSRLLSDRFSAERPKGSFSTLEIQRTEQGDSAMYLCASSPAVPDSPLHFGNGTRLTVT.

V usage is TRBV30 and J usage is TRBJ1-4; 8 nucleotides line up with TRBD1. V lost 1 base, J lost 7 bases, and 8 bases stayed unmatched. Germline V CDR1 and CDR2: GTSNPN, SVGIG (reference sequence). This CDR3 has 15 residues. CDR3 region: CAWSAYRGSGEKLFF. The DNA of the CDR3 is TGTGCCTGGAGTGCCTACAGGGGGAGTGGTGAAAAACTGTTTTTT.

Note on this clone: Other DNA sequences in the same sample also yield this CDR3. This rearrangement joins TRBV5-1 to TRBJ2-3, with 9 bases lining up with TRBD2. The CDR3 has 16 amino acids. The germline V gene has CDR1 SGHRS and CDR2 YFSETQ. V lost 0 bases to trimming and J lost 1 base; unmatched junction nucleotides: 3. In DNA, the CDR3 is TGCGCCAGCAGCTTGGGGTTAGCGGGGGGCACAGATACGCAGTATTTT. It is translated as CASSLGLAGGTDTQYF.

The rearrangement links TRBV27 to TRBJ1-1; D unclear. The germline gives CDR1 MNHEY, CDR2 SMNVEV (reference sequence). The CDR3 loop spans 15 amino acids. V lost 3 bases to trimming and J lost 0 bases, with 11 bases between them. The CDR3 here is CASSLSNYMNTEAFF. The CDR3 DNA sequence: TGTGCCAGCAGTTTGAGTAACTACATGAACACTGAAGCTTTCTTT.

V gene TRBV19 combines with J gene TRBJ1-2; TRBD1 matches 7 bases. V lost 4 bases to trimming and J lost 3 bases; unmatched junction nucleotides: 2. Germline V gene sequence: CDR1 LNHDA, CDR2 SQIVND (reference sequence). CDR3 length: 13 residues. The CDR3 DNA reads TGTGCCAGTAGTAAAGGGGGCGACTATGGCTACACCTTC. It yields the protein CASSKGGDYGYTF.

V is TRBV5-6 and J is TRBJ1-6, with D possibly being TRBD1 (6 bases). This CDR3 comprises 16 residues. Per the germline V gene, CDR1 is SGHDT and CDR2 is YYEEEE. The V end was cut by 4 bases, the J end by 7 bases, with 18 bases between. The CDR3: CASSTEGGAPNSPLHF. The CDR3 DNA is TGTGCCAGCAGCACCGAAGGGGGGGCCCCAAATTCACCCCTCCACTTT.

The chain couples TRBV4-1 to TRBJ2-7; TRBD1 aligns across 7 bases. The ends lost 0 bases at V and 7 bases at J; junction bases unmatched: 9. The germline V gene has CDR1 MGHRA and CDR2 YSYEKL. The CDR3 covers 15 residues. As DNA, the CDR3 is TGCGCCAGCAGCCAAGACCGACAGGGATCTAGGGAGCAGTACTTC. This gives the protein CASSQDRQGSREQYF.

CDR3 DNA: TGTGCCTGGACCTCGAATGAAAAACTGTTTTTT. It encodes CAWTSNEKLFF. The rearrangement links TRBV30 to TRBJ1-4; no clear D gene. From germline, CDR1 is GTSNPN and CDR2 SVGIG (reference sequence). The CDR3 contains 11 residues. V was trimmed by 4 bases and J by 5 bases, leaving 5 bases between them.

The chain combines TRBV6-5 with TRBJ1-1; D possibly corresponds to TRBD1 (6 bases). This CDR3 spans 14 amino acids. V was cut by 0 bases and J by 7 bases, with 12 bases left in between. Germline lookup yields CDR1 MNHEY and CDR2 SVGAGI. The CDR3 coding sequence is TGTGCCAGCAGTTACTCGGGGGGGCGGGGTGAAGCTTTCTTT. Translated: CASSYSGGRGEAFF.

CDR3 loop: CASSYSRRTEAFF. In DNA form, the CDR3 reads TGTGCCAGCAGTTACTCTCGGAGGACTGAAGCTTTCTTT. V gene TRBV6-5 combines with J gene TRBJ1-1; no definite D call. The germline V gene has CDR1 MNHEY and CDR2 SVGAGI. V lost 0 bases to trimming and J lost 5 bases, with 7 bases between them. This CDR3 is 13 amino acids long.

The rearrangement joins TRBV7-6 to TRBJ2-1, with 7 bases identical to TRBD1. In germline, CDR1 is SGHVS, CDR2 FNYEAQ. Trimming cost V 1 base and J 7 bases; bases outside gene matches: 1. The length of the CDR3 is 13 residues. For the CDR3, the DNA is TGTGCCAGCAGCTTAGGACAGGGTAATGAGCAGTTCTTC. Translating it yields CASSLGQGNEQFF.

The CDR3, as DNA: TGTGCCAGCAGTTACTCGAGGGGGTTCTCCTACGAGCAGTACTTC. Translating it yields CASSYSRGFSYEQYF. The chain couples TRBV6-5 to TRBJ2-7; tentatively, D is TRBD1 (6 bases). This CDR3 spans 15 amino acids. Trimming shortened V by 0 bases and J by 0 bases, and 9 bases separated the two germline ends. Germline V lookup: CDR1 MNHEY, CDR2 SVGAGI.

The V and J genes are TRBV27 and TRBJ1-4; D unresolved. Germline V CDR1 and CDR2: MNHEY, SMNVEV (reference sequence). CDR3 length: 14 residues. V gave up 6 bases and J gave up 7 bases, with 15 bases separating them. The CDR3 DNA follows: TGTGCCAGCAGCTTGACCGGCACGGGTGAAAAACTGTTTTTT. The encoded protein is CASSLTGTGEKLFF.

The DNA for the CDR3 is TGTGCCAGCAGTTATTCGCCAGGCAAAACCGGGGAGCTGTTTTTT. Protein: CASSYSPGKTGELFF. The chain has TRBV6-5 and TRBJ2-2, with D unresolved. CDR3 size: 15 residues. The germline V and J ends were trimmed by 3 bases and 5 bases, with 13 bases remaining between them. CDR1 and CDR2 (germline): MNHEY, SVGAGI.

This chain uses TRBV5-4 with TRBJ2-2; D perhaps matches TRBD1 (6 bases). The germline V gene has CDR1 SGHNT and CDR2 YYREEE (reference sequence). The V gene lost 4 bases and the J gene lost 7 bases, with 14 bases spanning the gap. The CDR3 covers 14 residues. The CDR3 DNA sequence: TGTGCCAGCAGCAAACAGGGTCCCAACGGGGAGCTGTTTTTT. Translated, it gives CASSKQGPNGELFF.

The chain recombines TRBV19 with TRBJ2-7; D gene unclear. V was cut by 1 base and J by 3 bases, with 4 bases left in between. The CDR3 runs 12 residues. Germline assignment: CDR1 LNHDA and CDR2 SQIVND (reference sequence). The CDR3 spells CASSIGGYEQYF. CDR3 DNA: TGTGCCAGTAGTATAGGCGGCTACGAGCAGTACTTC.

The V and J genes are TRBV6-4 and TRBJ2-6; TRBD1 is a possible D gene (5 bases). The germline CDR1 and CDR2 sequences are MRHNA and SNTAGT. V lost 2 bases and J 0 bases, leaving 8 bases between the germline ends. The CDR3 is 16 residues long. CDR3 protein: CASSDGANSGANVLTF. The CDR3 region has the DNA TGTGCCAGCAGTGACGGGGCGAACTCTGGGGCCAACGTCCTGACTTTC.

The chain uses TRBV6-5 and TRBJ2-3; TRBD1 matches 7 bases. The CDR3 extends over 16 amino acids. The J segment lost 0 bases and the V segment lost 0 bases, leaving 3 bases of the junction unmatched. CDR1 MNHEY and CDR2 SVGAGI come from the germline V gene. DNA for the CDR3: TGTGCCAGCAGTTACTCACCGGGACAGAGCACAGATACGCAGTATTTT. Residues: CASSYSPGQSTDTQYF.

The chain joins TRBV28 to TRBJ2-7, with a tentative D call TRBD1 (5 bases). This CDR3 spans 15 amino acids. The V gene lost 6 bases and the J gene lost 2 bases, with 17 bases spanning the gap. Germline V gene lookup returns CDR1 MDHEN and CDR2 SYDVKM. CDR3 coding DNA: TGTGCCAGCAGAACCGTGGCGGACAAGACCTACGAGCAGTACTTC. It codes for CASRTVADKTYEQYF.

The V gene is TRBV19, the J gene TRBJ1-1, with TRBD1 as a possible D gene (5 bases). This CDR3 comprises 14 residues. CDR1 is LNHDA, CDR2 SQIVND, per germline (reference sequence). Trimming removed 0 bases at V and 4 bases at J, with 9 bases between. CDR3 amino acids: CASSIEGAATEAFF. CDR3 in DNA: TGTGCCAGTAGTATAGAAGGGGCAGCCACTGAAGCTTTCTTT. The variable domain in full, with the rest retrieved from reference TRBV19 and TRBJ1-1, is DGGITQSPKYLFRKEGQNVTLSCEQNLNHDAMYWYRQDPGQGLRLIYYSQIVNDFQKGDIAEGYSVSREKKESFPLTVTSAQKNPTAFYLCASSIEGAATEAFFGQGTRLTVV.

The V gene is TRBV30, the J gene TRBJ1-1, with a possible D match to TRBD1 (5 bases). Trimming cost V 5 bases and J 2 bases, with 15 bases left between them. The CDR3 runs 14 residues. The germline CDR1 and CDR2 sequences are GTSNPN and SVGIG (reference sequence). The CDR3 sequence is CAWDPLGLNTEAFF. The CDR3 nucleotides are TGTGCCTGGGACCCTCTGGGGCTAAACACTGAAGCTTTCTTT.

The chain joins TRBV4-2 to TRBJ2-7; 7 nucleotides line up with TRBD1. The CDR3 is 14 residues long. Germline V gene sequence: CDR1 LGHNA, CDR2 YNFKEQ. J was trimmed by 3 bases and V by 3 bases; bases with no gene match: 5. The DNA of the CDR3 is TGTGCCAGCAGCCATCTCGGACAGGACTACGAGCAGTACTTC. It is translated as CASSHLGQDYEQYF.